Below are 18 T cell receptor beta chains sequenced from a single sample in a study of shared clonotypes between healthy human individuals. Libraries were prepared by immunoSEQ multiplex PCR; TCRdb keeps only in-frame clonotypes and omits some of them. The table records 1.4 million to 1.5 million clones, roughly 97% of them present only once. The sample was naive CD4+ T cells sorted from blood. Subset of the sample: CD45RA+ positively selected. The receptors come from a man aged 25 to 40 in good health.

CDR3 sequence (DNA): TGTGCCAGCAGGGCCTATTTGGACTCAACCGGAGGCTACACCTTC. Translation: CASRAYLDSTGGYTF. The chain links TRBV6-1 to TRBJ1-2; unclear D gene. V dropped 6 bases and J dropped 8 bases, with 22 bases sitting between them. Looked up from germline, CDR1 is MNHNS and CDR2 is SASEGT. The CDR3 has 15 residues.

This rearrangement joins TRBV29-1 to TRBJ1-1, with 9 bases that match TRBD1. Germline V gene data show CDR1 as SQVTM and CDR2 as ANQGSEA. The junction had 6 bases not matched to a gene; V was cut back by 7 bases and J by 3 bases. The length of the CDR3 is 13 residues. DNA of the CDR3: TGCAGCGCGAAACAGGGGGCCTACACTGAAGCTTTCTTT. It specifies CSAKQGAYTEAFF.

The V gene is TRBV7-2, the J gene TRBJ2-7; possible D gene TRBD1, 6 bases. The CDR3 totals 15 residues. The germline V gene encodes CDR1 SGHTA and CDR2 FQGNSA. Trimming cost V 1 base and J 5 bases, with 15 bases left between them. CDR3 loop: CASSLGHRVSDEQYF. CDR3 in DNA: TGTGCCAGCAGCTTAGGCCACAGGGTATCGGACGAGCAGTACTTC.

The chain joins TRBV19 to TRBJ1-4; D not certain. With 6 bases removed from V and 5 bases from J, the gap between germline ends came to 19 bases. Germline V gene sequence: CDR1 LNHDA, CDR2 SQIVND (reference sequence). This CDR3 has 16 residues. CDR3: CASRLDTGLANEKLFF. Here the CDR3 DNA reads TGTGCCAGTAGGCTAGATACGGGTCTCGCGAATGAAAAACTGTTTTTT.

The table lists this clone with a count of one. The chain couples TRBV5-4 to TRBJ2-5; TRBD1 might be the D (5 bases). Germline CDR1 reads SGHNT; CDR2 reads YYREEE (reference sequence). The length of the CDR3 is 14 residues. Trimming stripped 6 bases from V and 5 bases from J, with 17 bases between. The CDR3: CASKNQGGLETQYF. CDR3 nucleotides: TGTGCCAGCAAGAATCAGGGCGGTTTGGAGACCCAGTACTTC.

The chain joins TRBV5-1 to TRBJ1-4; 7 positions agree with TRBD1. The CDR3 runs to 14 residues. Germline V CDR1 and CDR2: SGHRS, YFSETQ. With V trimmed by 0 bases and J by 7 bases, 3 bases remained unmatched. In DNA form, the CDR3 reads TGCGCCAGCAGCTTGGGAGGGGGCCCTGAAAAACTGTTTTTT. Its protein is CASSLGGGPEKLFF. The full variable domain, its missing parts supplied by reference TRBV5-1 and TRBJ1-4, is KAGVTQTPRYLIKTRGQQVTLSCSPISGHRSVSWYQQTPGQGLQFLFEYFSETQRNKGNFPGRFSGRQFSNSRSEMNVSTLELGDSALYLCASSLGGGPEKLFFGSGTQLSVL.

The CDR3 DNA follows: TGTGCCAGCAGTCAAGCGACTAGGGATCTCTACGAGCAGTACTTC. Protein: CASSQATRDLYEQYF. The chain recombines TRBV28 with TRBJ2-7, with D possibly TRBD2 on 6 matching bases. CDR1 MDHEN and CDR2 SYDVKM come from the germline V gene. Deletions cut 5 bases from V and 3 bases from J, with 17 bases between. The CDR3 contains 15 residues.

The CDR3 protein is CASSPGQGTPALYGYTF. The CDR3 DNA is TGTGCCAGCAGTCCGGGACAGGGAACTCCGGCCCTCTATGGCTACACCTTC. This chain connects TRBV28 to TRBJ1-2, with 9 bases aligning to TRBD1. The CDR3 has 17 residues. Germline-derived CDR1 and CDR2 are MDHEN and SYDVKM. V dropped 5 bases and J dropped 4; count of bases not matched to a gene: 14.

This chain uses TRBV30 with TRBJ2-5, with D unclear. CDR3 length equals 13 residues. Between the trimmed V and J ends, which lost 3 bases and 3 bases, there was a span of 11 bases. Germline values: CDR1 GTSNPN, CDR2 SVGIG (reference sequence). CDR3 DNA sequence: TGTGCCTGGAGCCGGTTTACCGAAGAGACCCAGTACTTC. Translation gives CAWSRFTEETQYF.

The J gene is TRBJ1-2, the V gene TRBV12-5; the D gene is possibly TRBD1 (5 bases). V was shortened by 2 bases and J by 8 bases, with 9 bases between the two germline ends. The germline V gene encodes CDR1 LGHNT and CDR2 FRNRAP. CDR3 length equals 12 residues. The chain's CDR3 is CASGLPGGGYTF. The CDR3 DNA is TGTGCTAGTGGTTTGCCCGGGGGGGGCTACACCTTC.

This chain links TRBV19 with TRBJ2-7, with 8 bases fitting TRBD2. Trimming cost V 6 bases and J 0 bases; bases outside gene matches: 1. CDR3 length equals 13 residues. Germline assignment: CDR1 LNHDA and CDR2 SQIVND (reference sequence). CDR3 protein: CASRSGSSYEQYF. The CDR3 nucleotides are TGTGCCAGTAGAAGCGGGAGCTCCTACGAGCAGTACTTC.

V and J are TRBV29-1 and TRBJ2-7; D not certain. The CDR3 is 12 amino acids. Germline V gene data show CDR1 as SQVTM and CDR2 as ANQGSEA. With 4 bases removed from V and 0 bases from J, the gap between germline ends came to 7 bases. The CDR3 nucleotides read TGCAGCGTTGGGAAGGGCTCCTACGAGCAGTACTTC. Its protein product is CSVGKGSYEQYF.

This clone occurred once. CDR3 sequence (DNA): TGTGCCAGCAGCCCCGGACAGGGGGACTCTGGGGCCAACGTCCTGACTTTC. It translates to CASSPGQGDSGANVLTF. This sequence joins TRBV11-2 and TRBJ2-6, with 10 bases lining up with TRBD1. Germline loops: CDR1 SGHAT, CDR2 FQNNGV. There are 17 residues in the CDR3. With 5 bases clipped from V and 0 bases from J, the junction kept 4 bases outside the gene matches.

The chain employs TRBV28 and TRBJ2-1; the match to TRBD2 covers 8 bases. This CDR3 contains 15 residues. Trimming cost V 8 bases and J 7 bases; bases outside gene matches: 13. The germline V gene encodes CDR1 MDHEN and CDR2 SYDVKM. CDR3 loop: CASDAGTSNTNEQFF. CDR3 DNA sequence: TGTGCCAGCGACGCCGGGACTAGTAACACGAATGAGCAGTTCTTC. Variable domain in full (rest from reference TRBV28 and TRBJ2-1): DVKVTQSSRYLVKRTGEKVFLECVQDMDHENMFWYRQDPGLGLRLIYFSYDVKMKEKGDIPEGYSVSREKKERFSLILESASTNQTSMYLCASDAGTSNTNEQFFGPGTRLTVL.

The chain employs TRBV5-6 and TRBJ2-7; TRBD1 matches at 9 bases. V lost 1 base to trimming and J lost 3 bases; unmatched junction nucleotides: 5. This CDR3 spans 15 amino acids. Germline-derived CDR1 and CDR2 are SGHDT and YYEEEE. The CDR3 DNA follows: TGTGCCAGCAGCTTGCTGGGGACAGGGTTCTACGAGCAGTACTTC. As protein: CASSLLGTGFYEQYF.

This rearrangement joins TRBV5-1 to TRBJ2-2; 9 nucleotides line up with TRBD2. V was pared by 0 bases and J by 8 bases, with 5 bases of the junction left unmatched. CDR3 size: 15 residues. Germline loops: CDR1 SGHRS, CDR2 YFSETQ. The CDR3 region is CASSLVAGGPGELFF. CDR3 nucleotides: TGCGCCAGCAGCTTGGTTGCGGGAGGGCCGGGGGAGCTGTTTTTT.

The chain links TRBV4-1 to TRBJ2-7; TRBD1 or TRBD2 may be the D gene (5 bases each). The V end was cut by 4 bases, the J end by 3 bases, with 13 bases between. CDR1 MGHRA and CDR2 YSYEKL come from the germline V gene. The CDR3 consists of 14 residues. The CDR3 DNA sequence: TGCGCCAGCAGCCGACCGGGACGGAACTACGAGCAGTACTTC. It is translated as CASSRPGRNYEQYF.

Of note for this clone: In the same sample, other DNA sequences code for this CDR3. In DNA form, the CDR3 reads TGTGCCAGCAGCTCGGGGACTGGAGCAACTAATGAAAAACTGTTTTTT. It translates to CASSSGTGATNEKLFF. V and J are TRBV7-9 and TRBJ1-4; possibly TRBD1 for D (5 bases). Trimming removed 4 bases from V and 0 bases from J, with 12 bases in between. Germline CDR1 and CDR2: SEHNR and FQNEAQ (reference sequence). The CDR3 covers 16 residues.